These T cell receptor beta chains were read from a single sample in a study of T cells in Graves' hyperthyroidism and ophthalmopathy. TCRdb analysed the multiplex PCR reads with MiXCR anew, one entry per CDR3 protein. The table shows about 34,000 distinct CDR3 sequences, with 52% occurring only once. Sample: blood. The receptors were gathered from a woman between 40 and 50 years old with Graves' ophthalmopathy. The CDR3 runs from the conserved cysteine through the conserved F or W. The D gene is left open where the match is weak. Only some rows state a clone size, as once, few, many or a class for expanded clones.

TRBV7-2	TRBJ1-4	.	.	CASSLRVQGNEKLFF	TGTGCCAGCAGCTTAAGGGTACAGGGTAATGAAAAACTGTTTTTT
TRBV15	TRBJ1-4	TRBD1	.	CATSRTGYDEKLFF	TGTGCCACCAGCAGGACAGGGTATGATGAAAAACTGTTTTTT
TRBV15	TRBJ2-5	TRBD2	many	CATSREGGPSETQYF	TGTGCCACCTCTAGAGAGGGAGGGCCCTCAGAGACCCAGTACTTC
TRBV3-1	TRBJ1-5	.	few	CASSQFAGVNQPQHF	TGTGCCAGCAGCCAGTTTGCAGGGGTAAATCAGCCCCAGCATTTT
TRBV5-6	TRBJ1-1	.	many	CASSLRSGRHTEAFF	TGTGCCAGCAGCTTGAGATCGGGACGGCACACTGAAGCTTTCTTT
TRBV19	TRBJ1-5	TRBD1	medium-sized	CASHRDSNQPQHF	TGTGCCAGTCACAGGGACAGTAATCAGCCCCAGCATTTT
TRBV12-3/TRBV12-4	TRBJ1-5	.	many	CASSDSLLNQPQHF	TGTGCCAGCAGCGACAGCCTACTCAATCAGCCCCAGCATTTT
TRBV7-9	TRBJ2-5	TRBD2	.	CAVLAGNQETQYF	TGTGCCGTCCTAGCGGGAAACCAAGAGACCCAGTACTTC
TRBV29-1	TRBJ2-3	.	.	CSSTTKGSTDTQYF	TGCAGCTCAACCACGAAGGGGAGCACAGATACGCAGTATTTT
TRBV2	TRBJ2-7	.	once	CASSLQVYEQYF	TGTGCCAGCAGCCTACAGGTGTACGAGCAGTACTTC
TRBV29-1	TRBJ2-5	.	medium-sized	CSVEGGHQETQYF	TGCAGCGTTGAAGGCGGCCACCAAGAGACCCAGTACTTC
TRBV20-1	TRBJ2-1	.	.	CSASKGQQFF	TGCAGTGCTAGTAAGGGGCAGCAGTTCTTC
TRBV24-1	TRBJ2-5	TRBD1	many	CATGSSTGEETQYF	TGTGCCACCGGTAGTAGTACAGGGGAAGAGACCCAGTACTTC
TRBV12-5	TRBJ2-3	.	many	CASGFRRYCTDTQYF	TGTGCTAGTGGTTTTCGGCGATACTGCACAGATACGCAGTATTTT
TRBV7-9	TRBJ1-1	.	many	CASSLVRGDTEAFF	TGTGCCAGCAGCTTAGTTAGGGGGGACACTGAAGCTTTCTTT
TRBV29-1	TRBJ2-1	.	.	CSSELYNEQFF	TGCAGCTCCGAACTGTACAATGAGCAGTTCTTC
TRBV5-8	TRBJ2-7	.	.	CASRNSEQYF	TGTGCCAGCCGGAACAGCGAGCAGTACTTC
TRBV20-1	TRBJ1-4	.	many	CSGQNEKLFF	TGCAGTGGCCAGAATGAAAAACTGTTTTTT
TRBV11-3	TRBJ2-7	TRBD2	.	CASSASSGGAPPCSYEQYF	TGTGCCAGCAGCGCCAGTAGCGGGGGTGCACCTCCGTGCTCCTACGAGCAGTACTTC
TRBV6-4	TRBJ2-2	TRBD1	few	CASSATGDTGELFF	TGTGCCAGCAGTGCCACAGGGGACACCGGGGAGCTGTTTTTT
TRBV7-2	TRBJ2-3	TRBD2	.	CASTETSGGDTQYF	TGTGCCAGCACCGAGACTAGCGGGGGAGATACGCAGTATTTT
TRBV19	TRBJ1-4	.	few	CASSQSRTEKLFF	TGTGCCAGTAGTCAATCCAGGACGGAAAAACTGTTTTTT
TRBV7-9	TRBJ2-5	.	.	CASSPGRTGSETQYF	TGTGCAAGCAGCCCGGGACGTACGGGGTCCGAGACCCAGTACTTC
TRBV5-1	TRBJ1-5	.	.	CASSLEGGRDQPQHF	TGCGCCAGCAGCTTGGAAGGGGGGCGGGATCAGCCCCAGCATTTT
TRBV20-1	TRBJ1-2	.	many	CSARKQLGGYTF	TGCAGTGCTAGAAAGCAGTTGGGAGGCTACACCTTC
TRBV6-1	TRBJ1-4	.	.	CASSATGHREKLFF	TGTGCCAGCAGTGCAACAGGGCATCGAGAAAAACTGTTTTTT
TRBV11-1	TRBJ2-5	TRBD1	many	CASSLLTGQQETQYF	TGTGCCAGCAGCTTATTAACGGGACAGCAAGAGACCCAGTACTTC
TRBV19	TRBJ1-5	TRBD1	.	CASKTGTGSQPQHF	TGTGCCAGTAAAACCGGGACAGGGAGTCAGCCCCAGCATTTT
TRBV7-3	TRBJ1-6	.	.	CASSLRRGNSPLHF	TGTGCCAGCAGCTTGAGGCGTGGTAATTCACCCCTCCACTTT
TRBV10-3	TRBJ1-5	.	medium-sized	CAISESTEGQPQHF	TGTGCCATCAGTGAGTCTACAGAGGGTCAGCCCCAGCATTTT
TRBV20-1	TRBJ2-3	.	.	CSAISQSSTDTQYF	TGCAGTGCTATTTCCCAGTCGAGCACAGATACGCAGTATTTT
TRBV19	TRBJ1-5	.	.	CASSIGGETNQPQHF	TGTGCCAGTAGTATCGGGGGGGAGACCAATCAGCCCCAGCATTTT
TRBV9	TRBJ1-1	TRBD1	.	CASSDGTGGTEAFF	TGTGCCAGCAGCGACGGGACAGGCGGCACTGAAGCTTTCTTT
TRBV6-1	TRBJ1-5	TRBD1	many	CASSAGTETFSNQPQHF	TGTGCCAGCAGTGCCGGGACAGAAACTTTTAGCAATCAGCCCCAGCATTTT
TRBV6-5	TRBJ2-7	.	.	CATSRTRPSSYEQYF	TGTGCCACCAGCCGGACACGGCCAAGCTCCTACGAGCAGTACTTC
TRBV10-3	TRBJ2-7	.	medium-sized	CAISVRDYEQYF	TGTGCCATCAGTGTCCGGGACTACGAGCAGTACTTC
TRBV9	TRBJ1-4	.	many	CASSGSGAPNEKLFF	TGTGCCAGCAGCGGCTCAGGCGCCCCTAATGAAAAACTGTTTTTT
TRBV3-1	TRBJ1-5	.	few	CASSQDSGRNQPQHF	TGTGCCAGCAGCCAAGATTCAGGGAGGAATCAGCCCCAGCATTTT
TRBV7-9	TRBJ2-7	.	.	CASNPDTGSEQYF	TGTGCCAGCAACCCCGACACAGGTAGCGAGCAGTACTTC
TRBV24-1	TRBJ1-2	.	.	CATSDGAGGGYTF	TGTGCCACCAGTGATGGGGCCGGGGGGGGCTACACCTTC
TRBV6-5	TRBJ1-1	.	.	CASSYPGSCWGEAFF	TGTGCCAGCAGTTATCCGGGGAGTTGCTGGGGTGAAGCTTTCTTT
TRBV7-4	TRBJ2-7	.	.	CASSLERLAGQYF	TGTGCCAGCAGCCTAGAGCGGCTAGCCGGACAGTACTTC
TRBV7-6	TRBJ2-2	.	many	CASSLKSGVSPGELFF	TGTGCCAGCAGCCTGAAGTCCGGGGTATCCCCCGGGGAGCTGTTTTTT
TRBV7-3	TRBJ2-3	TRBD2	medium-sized	CASSMTSGTDTQYF	TGTGCCAGCAGCATGACTAGCGGGACAGATACGCAGTATTTT
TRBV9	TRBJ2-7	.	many	CASSVESSPLYEQYF	TGTGCCAGCAGCGTAGAGTCTAGCCCCCTCTACGAGCAGTACTTC
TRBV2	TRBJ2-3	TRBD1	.	CASSEVGDREQYF	TGTGCCAGCAGTGAGGTTGGGGACAGAGAGCAGTATTTT